This entry is about one TCR beta chain. Its target is unknown. The data belong to a study of PD-L1 blockade in urothelial cancer. Study-wide context: A median of roughly 140,000 T cells was found in the blood samples.

The protocol was immunoSEQ multiplex PCR, while the TCRdb copy is restricted to in-frame clones and leaves out a portion. The table has about 90,000 clones, 70% to 90% seen once; the top ten hold under 9.5%. CDR1 LGHNA and CDR2 YSLEER come from the germline V gene. V was cut by 2 bases and J by 0 bases, with 13 bases left in between. CDR3 length: 16 amino acids. Time point given: peripheral blood 6 weeks after treatment start. The study, taken as a whole, reports: Durable-benefit patients expanded tumor-associated blood clones more at 3 weeks.

This sample comprised PBMCs, obtained around atezolizumab (anti-PD-L1) treatment. This sequence originates from a man between 70 and 80 years old with urothelial cancer. V and J are TRBV4-3 and TRBJ1-1; D may be TRBD1 (6 bases). The DNA of the CDR3 is TGCGCCAGCAGCCAAACACTACAGGGTGTGAACACTGAAGCTTTCTTT. This sequence encodes CASSQTLQGVNTEAFF.